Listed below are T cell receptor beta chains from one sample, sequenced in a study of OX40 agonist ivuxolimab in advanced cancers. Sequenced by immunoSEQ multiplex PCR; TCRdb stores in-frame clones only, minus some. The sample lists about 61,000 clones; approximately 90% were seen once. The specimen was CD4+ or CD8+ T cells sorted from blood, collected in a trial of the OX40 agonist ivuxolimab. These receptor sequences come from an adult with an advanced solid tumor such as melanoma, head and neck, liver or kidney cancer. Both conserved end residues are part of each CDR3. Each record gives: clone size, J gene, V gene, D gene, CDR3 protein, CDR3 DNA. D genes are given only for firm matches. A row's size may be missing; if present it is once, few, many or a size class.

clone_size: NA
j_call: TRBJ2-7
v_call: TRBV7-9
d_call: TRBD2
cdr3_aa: CASSLVSGRDYEQYF
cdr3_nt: TGTGCCAGCAGCTTAGTATCCGGGAGGGACTACGAGCAGTACTTC

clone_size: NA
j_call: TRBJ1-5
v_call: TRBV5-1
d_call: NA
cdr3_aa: CASSSNGGNQPQHF
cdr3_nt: TGTGCCAGCAGCTCGAACGGGGGCAATCAGCCCCAGCATTTT

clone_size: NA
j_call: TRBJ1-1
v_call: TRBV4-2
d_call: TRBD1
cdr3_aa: CASSSGRDRDTEAFF
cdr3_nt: TGTGCCAGCAGCTCAGGGCGGGACAGGGACACTGAAGCTTTCTTT

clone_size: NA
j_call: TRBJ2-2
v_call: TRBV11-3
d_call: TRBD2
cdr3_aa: CASSFLRGDTGELFF
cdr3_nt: TGTGCCAGCAGCTTCCTACGGGGGGACACCGGGGAGCTGTTTTTT

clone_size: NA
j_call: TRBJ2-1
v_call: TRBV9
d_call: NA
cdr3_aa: CASSTSGNNEQFF
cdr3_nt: TGTGCCAGCAGCACCAGCGGAAACAATGAGCAGTTCTTC

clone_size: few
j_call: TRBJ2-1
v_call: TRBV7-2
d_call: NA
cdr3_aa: CASSWGPEGPSYNEQFF
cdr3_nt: TGTGCCAGCAGCTGGGGACCAGAGGGACCCTCCTACAATGAGCAGTTCTTC

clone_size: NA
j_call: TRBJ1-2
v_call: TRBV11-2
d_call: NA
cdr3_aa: CASREGGQFYGYTF
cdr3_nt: TGTGCCAGCAGAGAAGGAGGACAGTTCTATGGCTACACCTTC

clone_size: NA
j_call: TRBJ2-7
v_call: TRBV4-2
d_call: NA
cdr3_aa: CASSQELGARNEQYF
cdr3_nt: TGTGCCAGCAGCCAAGAGTTAGGGGCGCGTAACGAGCAGTACTTC

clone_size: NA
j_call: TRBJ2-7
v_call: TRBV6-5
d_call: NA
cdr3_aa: CASSYGTSEQYF
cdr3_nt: TGTGCCAGCAGTTACGGGACTTCCGAGCAGTACTTC

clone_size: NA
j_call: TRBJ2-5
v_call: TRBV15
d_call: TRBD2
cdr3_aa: CATSTFSTSGRVEETQYF
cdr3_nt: TGTGCCACCAGCACATTTTCTACTAGCGGGAGGGTGGAAGAGACCCAGTACTTC

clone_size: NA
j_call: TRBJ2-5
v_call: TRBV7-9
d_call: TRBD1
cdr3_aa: CASSLPGQGMGETQYF
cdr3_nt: TGTGCCAGCAGCTTGCCGGGACAGGGGATGGGCGAGACCCAGTACTTC

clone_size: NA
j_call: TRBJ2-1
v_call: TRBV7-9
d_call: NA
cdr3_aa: CASSSTEYNEQFF
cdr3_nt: TGTGCCAGCAGCTCGACAGAATACAATGAGCAGTTCTTC

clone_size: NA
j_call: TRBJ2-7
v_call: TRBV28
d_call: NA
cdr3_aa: CASSRDIAYEQYF
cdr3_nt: TGTGCCAGCAGCCGGGACATTGCCTACGAGCAGTACTTC

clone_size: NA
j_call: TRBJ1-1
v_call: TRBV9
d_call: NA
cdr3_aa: CASSVGGRTEAFF
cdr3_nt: TGTGCCAGCAGCGTAGGAGGGCGTACTGAAGCTTTCTTT

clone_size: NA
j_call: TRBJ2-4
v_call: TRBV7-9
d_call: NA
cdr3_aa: CASSLAQGAKNIQYF
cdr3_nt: TGTGCCAGCAGCTTAGCGCAGGGGGCCAAAAACATTCAGTACTTC

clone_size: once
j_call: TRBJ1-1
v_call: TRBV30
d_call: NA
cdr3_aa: CAWSKSGEAFF
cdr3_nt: TGTGCCTGGAGTAAGTCGGGTGAAGCTTTCTTT

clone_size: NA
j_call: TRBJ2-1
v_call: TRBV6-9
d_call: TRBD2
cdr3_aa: CASSYSHLAVRYNEQFF
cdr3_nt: TGTGCCAGCAGTTACAGCCATCTAGCGGTCCGTTACAATGAGCAGTTCTTC

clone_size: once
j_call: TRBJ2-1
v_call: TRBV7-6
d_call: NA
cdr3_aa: CASSLGNEQFF
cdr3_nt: TGTGCCAGCAGCTTGGGAAATGAGCAGTTCTTC

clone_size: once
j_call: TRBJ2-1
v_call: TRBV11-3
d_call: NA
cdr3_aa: CASTIQDSYNEQFF
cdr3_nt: TGTGCCAGCACAATCCAAGACAGCTACAATGAGCAGTTCTTC

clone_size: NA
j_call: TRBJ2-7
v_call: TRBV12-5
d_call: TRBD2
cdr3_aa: CASGLGTSGRDSYEQYF
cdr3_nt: TGTGCTAGTGGCCTCGGGACTAGCGGGAGGGACTCCTACGAGCAGTACTTC

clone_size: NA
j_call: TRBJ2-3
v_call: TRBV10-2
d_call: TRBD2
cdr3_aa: CASSEQGGRASTQYF
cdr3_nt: TGCGCCAGCAGTGAGCAAGGCGGGAGGGCCAGTACGCAGTATTTT

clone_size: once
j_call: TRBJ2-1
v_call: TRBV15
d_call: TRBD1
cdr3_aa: CATSRDRGTGNDEQFF
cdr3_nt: TGTGCCACCAGCAGAGATCGGGGGACAGGGAATGATGAGCAGTTCTTC

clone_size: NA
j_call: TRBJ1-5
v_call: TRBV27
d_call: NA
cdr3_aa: CASSRGANQPQHF
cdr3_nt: TGTGCCAGCAGCAGGGGCGCCAATCAGCCCCAGCATTTT

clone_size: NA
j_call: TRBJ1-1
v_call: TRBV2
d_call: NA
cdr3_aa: CATQHNGGTEAFF
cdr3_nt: TGTGCCACTCAACATAACGGGGGCACTGAAGCTTTCTTT

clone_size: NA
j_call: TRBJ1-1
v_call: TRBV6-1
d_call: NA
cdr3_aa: CAGYLDTEAFF
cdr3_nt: TGTGCCGGTTACCTTGACACTGAAGCTTTCTTT

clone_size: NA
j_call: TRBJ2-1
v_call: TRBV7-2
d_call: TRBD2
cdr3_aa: CASSDGTSGVNEQFF
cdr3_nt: TGTGCCAGCAGCGACGGGACTAGCGGGGTAAATGAGCAGTTCTTC

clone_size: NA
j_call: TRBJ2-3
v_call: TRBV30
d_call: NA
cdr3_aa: CAGTLRRNTDTQYF
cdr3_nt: TGTGCCGGCACGCTTCGGCGGAACACAGATACGCAGTATTTT

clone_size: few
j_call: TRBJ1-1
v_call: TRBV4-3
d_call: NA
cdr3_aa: CASSQDSNTEAFF
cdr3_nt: TGCGCCAGCAGCCAAGACTCTAATACTGAAGCTTTCTTT

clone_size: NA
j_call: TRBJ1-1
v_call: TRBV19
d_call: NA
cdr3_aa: CASSLYRDNTEAFF
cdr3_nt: TGTGCCAGTAGTTTATACAGGGATAACACTGAAGCTTTCTTT

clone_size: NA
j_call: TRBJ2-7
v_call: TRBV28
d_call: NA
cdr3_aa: CASRLNLRGEQYF
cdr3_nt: TGTGCCAGCAGACTAAACCTAAGGGGCGAGCAGTACTTC

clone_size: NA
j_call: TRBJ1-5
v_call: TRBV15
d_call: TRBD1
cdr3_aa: CATSPGTGGYQPQHF
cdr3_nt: TGTGCCACCAGCCCCGGGACAGGGGGCTATCAGCCCCAGCATTTT

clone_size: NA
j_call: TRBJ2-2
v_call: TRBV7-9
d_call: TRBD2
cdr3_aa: CAPELAGTNTGELFF
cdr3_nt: TGTGCCCCAGAGCTAGCGGGTACGAACACCGGGGAGCTGTTTTTT

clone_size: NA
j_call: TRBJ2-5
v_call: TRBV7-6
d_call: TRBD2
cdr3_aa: CASSFLAGGEETQYF
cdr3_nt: TGTGCCAGCAGCTTTCTAGCGGGAGGGGAGGAGACCCAGTACTTC

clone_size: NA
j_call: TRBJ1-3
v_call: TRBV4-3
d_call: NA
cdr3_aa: CASSHKPPGNSGNTIYF
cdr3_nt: TGCGCCAGCAGCCACAAACCACCAGGAAACTCTGGAAACACCATATATTTT

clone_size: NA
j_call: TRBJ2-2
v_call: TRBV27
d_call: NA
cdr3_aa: CASSLSTTGELFF
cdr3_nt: TGTGCCAGCAGTTTATCGACCACCGGGGAGCTGTTTTTT

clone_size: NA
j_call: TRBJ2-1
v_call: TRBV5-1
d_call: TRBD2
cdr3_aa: CASSLAARRGGGFTFEQFF
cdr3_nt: TGCGCCAGCAGCTTAGCCGCTCGGCGCGGCGGGGGATTTACTTTCGAGCAGTTCTTC

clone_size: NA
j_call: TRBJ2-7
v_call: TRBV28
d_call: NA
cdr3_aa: CASSPLAGRYEQYF
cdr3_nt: TGTGCCAGCAGTCCCCTGGCAGGGAGGTACGAGCAGTACTTC

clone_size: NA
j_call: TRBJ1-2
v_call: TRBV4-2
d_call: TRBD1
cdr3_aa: CASSQGGQDNYGYTF
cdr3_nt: TGTGCCAGCAGCCAGGGAGGACAGGATAACTATGGCTACACCTTC

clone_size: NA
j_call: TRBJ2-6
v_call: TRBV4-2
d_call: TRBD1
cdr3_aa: CASTESGDSLSGANVLTF
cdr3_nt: TGTGCCAGCACCGAAAGTGGGGACAGCCTCTCTGGGGCCAACGTCCTGACTTTC

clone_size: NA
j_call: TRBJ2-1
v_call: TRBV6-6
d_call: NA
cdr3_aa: CASSYSIAEVSNEQFF
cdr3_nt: TGTGCCAGCAGTTACTCGATAGCGGAGGTCTCCAATGAGCAGTTCTTC

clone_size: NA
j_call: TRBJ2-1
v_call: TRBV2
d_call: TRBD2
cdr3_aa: CASSSTSDSYNEQFF
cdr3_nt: TGTGCCAGCAGTTCGACTAGCGACTCCTACAATGAGCAGTTCTTC

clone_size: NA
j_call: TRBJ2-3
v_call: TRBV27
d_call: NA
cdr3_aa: CASSPWPTATTDTQYF
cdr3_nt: TGTGCCAGCAGTCCATGGCCGACGGCAACCACAGATACGCAGTATTTT

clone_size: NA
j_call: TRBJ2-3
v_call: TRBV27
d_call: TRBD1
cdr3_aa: CASSGTAYTDTQYF
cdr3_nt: TGTGCCAGCAGCGGGACAGCTTACACAGATACGCAGTATTTT

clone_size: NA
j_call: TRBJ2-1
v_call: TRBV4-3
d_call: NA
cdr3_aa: CASSQDLGNYNEQFF
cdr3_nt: TGCGCCAGCAGCCAAGATTTAGGGAACTACAATGAGCAGTTCTTC

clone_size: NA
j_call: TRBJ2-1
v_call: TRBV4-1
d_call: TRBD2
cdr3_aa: CASSNGLAGANEQFF
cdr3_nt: TGCGCCAGCAGCAATGGGCTAGCGGGAGCAAATGAGCAGTTCTTC

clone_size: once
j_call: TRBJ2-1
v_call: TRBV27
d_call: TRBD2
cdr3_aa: CASSSPGLAGGNEQFF
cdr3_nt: TGTGCCAGCAGTTCGCCGGGACTAGCGGGAGGTAATGAGCAGTTCTTC

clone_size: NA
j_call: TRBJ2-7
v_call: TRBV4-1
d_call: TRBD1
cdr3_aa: CASSQVVRQGTYEQYF
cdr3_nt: TGCGCCAGCAGCCAAGTGGTTAGACAGGGGACCTACGAGCAGTACTTC

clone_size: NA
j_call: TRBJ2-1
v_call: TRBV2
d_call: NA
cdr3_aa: CASSGDEQFF
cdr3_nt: TGTGCCAGCAGTGGGGACGAGCAGTTCTTC

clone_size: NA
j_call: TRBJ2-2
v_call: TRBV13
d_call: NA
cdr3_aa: CASSFLLAQPIPGELFF
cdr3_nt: TGTGCCAGCAGCTTCCTCCTAGCTCAACCCATTCCCGGGGAGCTGTTTTTT

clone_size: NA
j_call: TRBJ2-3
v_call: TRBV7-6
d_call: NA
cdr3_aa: CASSLGVRGKDTQYF
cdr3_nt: TGTGCCAGCAGCTTAGGGGTCCGGGGGAAGGATACGCAGTATTTT

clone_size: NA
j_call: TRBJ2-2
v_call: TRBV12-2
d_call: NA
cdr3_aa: CASRPKNRGHGGVGELFF
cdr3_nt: TGTGCAAGTCGCCCCAAAAACAGGGGCCACGGGGGCGTCGGGGAGCTGTTTTTT

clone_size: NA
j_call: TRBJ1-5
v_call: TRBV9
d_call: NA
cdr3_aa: CASSLTPNDQPQHF
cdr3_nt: TGTGCCAGCAGCCTCACGCCGAATGATCAGCCCCAGCATTTT

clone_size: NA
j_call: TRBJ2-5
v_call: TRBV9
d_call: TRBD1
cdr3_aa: CASSTGRQGAQETQYF
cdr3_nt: TGTGCCAGCAGCACAGGACGACAGGGGGCTCAGGAGACCCAGTACTTC

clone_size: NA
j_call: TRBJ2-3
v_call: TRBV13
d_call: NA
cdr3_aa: CASSSTRSDTQYF
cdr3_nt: TGTGCCAGCAGCTCCACTAGATCAGATACGCAGTATTTT